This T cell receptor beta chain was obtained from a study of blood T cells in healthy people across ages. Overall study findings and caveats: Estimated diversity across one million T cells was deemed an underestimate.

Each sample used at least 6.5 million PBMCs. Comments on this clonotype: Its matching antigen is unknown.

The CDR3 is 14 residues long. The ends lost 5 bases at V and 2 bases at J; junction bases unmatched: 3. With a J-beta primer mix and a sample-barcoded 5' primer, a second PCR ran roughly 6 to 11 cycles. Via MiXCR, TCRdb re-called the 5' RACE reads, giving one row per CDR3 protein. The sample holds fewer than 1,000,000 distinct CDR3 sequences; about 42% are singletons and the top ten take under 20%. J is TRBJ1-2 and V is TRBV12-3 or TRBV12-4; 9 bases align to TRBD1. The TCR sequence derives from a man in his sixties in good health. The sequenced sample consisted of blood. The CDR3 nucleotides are TGTGCCAGCAGTAGGGGGACAGGGAACTATGGCTACACCTTC. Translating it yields CASSRGTGNYGYTF.